The source of this TCR beta chain is a study of T cells in Graves' hyperthyroidism and ophthalmopathy. Germline CDR1 and CDR2: SGHTA and FQGNSA. The CDR3 sequence is 14 residues long. V shed 0 bases and J shed 3 bases, with 5 bases lying between them. Clinical symptoms, serum thyroxine and TRAb, thyroid ultrasound and orbital computed tomography were used for the diagnoses. Broader study findings: The model made its ophthalmopathy prediction, and onset followed a median approximately six months later.

From RNA transcripts, TCR beta CDR3 regions were amplified. Initially, a first-round RT-PCR of the TCR CDR3 employed the HTBI primer set. From the multiplex PCR reads, TCRdb called clonotypes with MiXCR, one entry per CDR3 protein. This table has hundreds of thousands of distinct CDR3 sequences, around 13% appearing once. In this sample, this clonotype turned up many times. As yet, its antigen is unknown. The V call is TRBV7-2, the J call TRBJ2-2; no reliable D call. The sequence was collected from a woman in her thirties or forties with Graves' hyperthyroidism. The sequencing sample was made of blood. CDR3 DNA sequence: TGTGCCAGCAGCTTAGCCGGATACACCGGGGAGCTGTTTTTT. Its protein is CASSLAGYTGELFF.